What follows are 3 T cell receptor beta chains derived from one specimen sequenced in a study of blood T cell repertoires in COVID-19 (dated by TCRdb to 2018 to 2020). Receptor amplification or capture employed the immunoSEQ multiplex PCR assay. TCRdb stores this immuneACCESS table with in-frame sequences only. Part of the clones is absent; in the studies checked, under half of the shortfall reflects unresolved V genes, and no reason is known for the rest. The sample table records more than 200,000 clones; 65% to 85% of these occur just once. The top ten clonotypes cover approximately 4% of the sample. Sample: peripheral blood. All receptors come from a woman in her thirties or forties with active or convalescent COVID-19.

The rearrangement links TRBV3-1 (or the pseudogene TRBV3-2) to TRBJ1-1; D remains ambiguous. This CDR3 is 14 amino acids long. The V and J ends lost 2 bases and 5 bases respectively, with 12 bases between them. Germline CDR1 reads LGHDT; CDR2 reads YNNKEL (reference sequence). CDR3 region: CASSQRDSGTEAFF. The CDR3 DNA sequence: TGTGCCAGCAGCCAACGGGATTCTGGAACTGAAGCTTTCTTT.

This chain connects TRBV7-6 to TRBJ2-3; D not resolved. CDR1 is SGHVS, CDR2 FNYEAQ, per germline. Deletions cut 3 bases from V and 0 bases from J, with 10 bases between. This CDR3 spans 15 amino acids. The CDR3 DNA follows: TGTGCCAGCAGCTTCGACTCCACTAGCACAGATACGCAGTATTTT. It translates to CASSFDSTSTDTQYF. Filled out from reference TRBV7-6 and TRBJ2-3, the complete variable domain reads GAGVSQSPRYKVTKRGQDVALRCDPISGHVSLYWYRQALGQGPEFLTYFNYEAQQDKSGLPNDRFSAERPEGSISTLTIQRTEQRDSAMYRCASSFDSTSTDTQYFGPGTRLTVL.

The DNA for the CDR3 is TGTGCCAGCAGCCTCCGAGGGCGCGGGATTAATGAAAAACTGTTTTTT. Encoded protein: CASSLRGRGINEKLFF. The chain carries TRBV7-9 and TRBJ1-4, with D unresolved. Deletions cut 5 bases from V and 4 bases from J, with 17 bases between. Germline V gives CDR1 SEHNR, CDR2 FQNEAQ (reference sequence). The CDR3 covers 16 residues.